One T cell receptor (beta chain) is described in this entry. The antigen is not known. This entry belongs to a study of cytomegalovirus exposure and HLA in healthy donors. Primers for the PCR totalled 60 Vbeta and 13 Jbeta. TCRdb's table, derived via immunoSEQ multiplex PCR, lists solely in-frame clones and lacks some. The profile covers around 110,000 clones, with roughly 72% appearing a single time and roughly 7.8% taken by the ten largest. General study findings and limits: In vitro confirmation showed a few CMV-associated chains to be CMV antigen specific.

Trimming took 6 bases from V and 7 from J; bases not matched to a gene: 11. The CDR3 extends over 15 amino acids. The germline V gene encodes CDR1 LNHDA and CDR2 SQIVND (reference sequence). The clonotype was recovered from a man aged 30 to 39 in good health and CMV-seronegative. Material for sequencing was PBMCs. This chain uses TRBV19 with TRBJ1-4, with 7 bases matching TRBD1. CDR3 sequence reads: CASSTLQGQGEKLFF. For the CDR3, the DNA is TGTGCCAGTAGCACCTTACAGGGGCAGGGTGAAAAACTGTTTTTT.